This T cell receptor beta chain was sequenced in a study of blood T cell repertoires in COVID-19. On the study more broadly: Collection of acute and convalescent COVID-19 samples took place in the United States, Italy and Spain.

CDR3 length: 13 amino acids. Trimming removed 5 bases at V and 1 base at J, with 8 bases between. Germline V gene data show CDR1 as KGHSH and CDR2 as LQKENI. Original methodology: Reference gene primer amplification in the assay estimated nucleated cell counts. TCRdb's table, derived via immunoSEQ multiplex PCR, lists solely in-frame clones and lacks some. The V and J calls and the clone size are those of that table, but D and trimming were determined from the DNA. The data show some 130,000 clones, less than 90% seen once. The J gene is TRBJ1-2, the V gene TRBV18; D is unresolved. Sequencing input: peripheral blood. The receptor's source is a man between 65 and 85 years old with acute or convalescent COVID-19. The CDR3 spells CASSGGVNYGYTF. CDR3 nucleotide sequence: TGTGCCAGCTCAGGCGGGGTTAACTATGGCTACACCTTC.